This T cell receptor beta chain was captured by sequencing in a study of cytomegalovirus exposure and HLA in healthy donors. PCR employed 60 Vbeta and 13 Jbeta primers. Profiled with immunoSEQ multiplex PCR; TCRdb holds only in-frame clones, not every one. In the table there are hundreds of thousands of clones, 77% of which are singletons. This clone showed up just a few times. Germline CDR1 MNHEY, CDR2 SVGAGI. CDR3 length equals 15 residues. The V gene end was trimmed by 6 bases and the J gene end by 6 bases; junction bases not matched to a gene: 6. Sequenced material: PBMCs. The TCR was taken from a woman aged 60-75 years in good health and CMV-seropositive. V usage is TRBV6-5 and J usage is TRBJ1-5; 12 bases line up with TRBD1. The CDR3 region has the DNA TGTGCCAGCAGCCGAGGGACAGGGGGCATTCAGCCCCAGCATTTT. This sequence encodes CASSRGTGGIQPQHF.